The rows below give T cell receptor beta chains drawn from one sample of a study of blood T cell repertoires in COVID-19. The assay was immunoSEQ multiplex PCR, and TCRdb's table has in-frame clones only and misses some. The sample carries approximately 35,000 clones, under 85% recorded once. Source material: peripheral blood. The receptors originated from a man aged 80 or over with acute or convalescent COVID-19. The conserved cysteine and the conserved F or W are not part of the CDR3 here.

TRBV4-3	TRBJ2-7	ASSQSPGTEGEQY
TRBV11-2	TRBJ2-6	ASSLAGQGSSGANVLT
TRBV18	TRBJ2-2	ASSPIGQGTGELF
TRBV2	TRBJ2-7	ASSPRTTSYEQY
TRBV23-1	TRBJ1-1	ASRGEGVRAF
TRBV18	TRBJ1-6	ASSPAGNDSPLH
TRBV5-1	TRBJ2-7	ASSFAPGQGSVEQY
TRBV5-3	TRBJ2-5	ARSDPRGGIISMCQGTQY
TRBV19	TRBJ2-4	ASSMMPDLTKNIQY
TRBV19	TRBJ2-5	ASSFQRTEVQETQY
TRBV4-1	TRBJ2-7	ASSLSPGQGYEQY
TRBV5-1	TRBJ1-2	ASGRGVRKYGYT
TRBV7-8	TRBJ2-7	ASSLASGLATSYEQY
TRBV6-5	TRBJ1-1	ASSPRTSPNTEAF
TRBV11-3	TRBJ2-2	ASSHQRGQAGELF
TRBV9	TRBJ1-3	ASSVQGAGSGNTIY
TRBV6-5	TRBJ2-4	ASILTGENIQY
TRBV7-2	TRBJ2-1	ASSLDVVGEQF
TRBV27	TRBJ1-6	ASSFSVRGTSPLH
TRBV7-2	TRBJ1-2	ASSLRTGVGGYT
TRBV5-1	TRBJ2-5	ASSPGGGREETQY
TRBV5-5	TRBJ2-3	ASSHRAGPGDTQY
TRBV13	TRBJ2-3	ASSPIALAGETLFSTDTQY
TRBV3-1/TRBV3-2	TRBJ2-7	ASRSEGQGNHEQY
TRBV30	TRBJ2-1	AWKSSRGTYNEQF
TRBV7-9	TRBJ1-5	ASSPWGAGGVSNQPQH
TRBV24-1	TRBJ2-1	ATSDLTSGYNEQF
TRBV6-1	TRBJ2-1	ASSVLSGVSGNEQF
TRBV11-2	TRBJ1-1	AGGHPNTEAF
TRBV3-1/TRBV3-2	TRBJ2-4	ASSQVTVTGVSAKNIQY
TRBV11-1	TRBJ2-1	ASSLGLAGGNEQF